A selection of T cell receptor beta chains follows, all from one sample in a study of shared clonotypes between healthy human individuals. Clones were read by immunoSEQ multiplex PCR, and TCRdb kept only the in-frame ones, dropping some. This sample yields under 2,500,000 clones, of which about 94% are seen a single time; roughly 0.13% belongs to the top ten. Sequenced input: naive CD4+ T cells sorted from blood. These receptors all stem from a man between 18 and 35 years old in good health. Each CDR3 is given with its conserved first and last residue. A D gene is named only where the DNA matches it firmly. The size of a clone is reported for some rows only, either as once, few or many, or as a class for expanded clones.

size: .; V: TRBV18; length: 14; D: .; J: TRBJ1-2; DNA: TGTGCCAGCTCACCAAACAGCTTCAACTATGGCTACACCTTC; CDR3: CASSPNSFNYGYTF
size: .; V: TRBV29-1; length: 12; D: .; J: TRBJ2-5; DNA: TGCAGCGTTGCCGAGCCCCTGGGGTCCCAGTACTTC; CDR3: CSVAEPLGSQYF
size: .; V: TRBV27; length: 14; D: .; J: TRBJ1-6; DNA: TGTGCCAGCAGTTTTTATACCTATAATTCACCCCTCCACTTT; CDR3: CASSFYTYNSPLHF
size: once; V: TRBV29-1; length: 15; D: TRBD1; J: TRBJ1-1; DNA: TGCAGCGTTGCATTGCGGACAGGGCGGAACACTGAAGCTTTCTTT; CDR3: CSVALRTGRNTEAFF
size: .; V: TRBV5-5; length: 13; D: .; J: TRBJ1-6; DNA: TGTGCCAGCAGCTTACACAGGGATTCACCCCTCCACTTT; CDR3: CASSLHRDSPLHF
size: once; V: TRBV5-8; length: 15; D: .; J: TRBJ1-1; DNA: TGTGCCAGCAGCGGTGGGGGTGGTTGGTACACTGAAGCTTTCTTT; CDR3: CASSGGGGWYTEAFF
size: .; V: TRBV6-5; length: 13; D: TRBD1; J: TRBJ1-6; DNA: TGTGCCAGCAGGGACAGGGATAATTCACCCCTCCACTTT; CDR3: CASRDRDNSPLHF
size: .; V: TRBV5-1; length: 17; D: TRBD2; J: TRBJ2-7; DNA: TGCGCCAGCAGCCCAAATCCGACGACTAGCGGGACTTACGAGCAGTACTTC; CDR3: CASSPNPTTSGTYEQYF
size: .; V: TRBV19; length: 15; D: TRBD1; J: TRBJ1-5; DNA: TGTGCCAGCCGGGACAGGTGGGGGAGCAATCAGCCCCAGCATTTT; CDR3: CASRDRWGSNQPQHF
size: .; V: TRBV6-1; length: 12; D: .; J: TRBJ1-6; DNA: TGTGCCAGCAGTGAATGGGGCCCGGCCCTCCACTTT; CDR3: CASSEWGPALHF
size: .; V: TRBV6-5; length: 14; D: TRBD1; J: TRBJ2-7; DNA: TGTGCCAGCAGCCCGGGGACAGGGGAGAGGGAGCAGTACTTC; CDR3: CASSPGTGEREQYF
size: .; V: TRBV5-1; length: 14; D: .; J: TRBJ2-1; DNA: TGCGCCAGCAGCTCCGAACGGGGATACAATGAGCAGTTCTTC; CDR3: CASSSERGYNEQFF
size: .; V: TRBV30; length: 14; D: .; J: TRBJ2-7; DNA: TGTGCCTGGTCCCTTATGGACAATTACTACGAGCAGTACTTC; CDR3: CAWSLMDNYYEQYF
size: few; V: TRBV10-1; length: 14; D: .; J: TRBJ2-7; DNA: TGCGCCAGCAGTGATATGGCGAACGTCGACGAGCAGTACTTC; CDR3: CASSDMANVDEQYF
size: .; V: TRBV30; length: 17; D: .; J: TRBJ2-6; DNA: TGTGCCTGGAGCGGGGGCCTCACAAGCTCTGGGGCCAACGTCCTGACTTTC; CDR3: CAWSGGLTSSGANVLTF
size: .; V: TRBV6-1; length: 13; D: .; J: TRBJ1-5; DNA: TGTGCCAGCAGTGAAGGGCCCCGGTGGGCCCAGCATTTT; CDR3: CASSEGPRWAQHF
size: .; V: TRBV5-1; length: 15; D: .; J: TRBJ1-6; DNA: TGCGCCAGCAGGTATGGGACCGGGGATAATTCACCCCTCCACTTT; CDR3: CASRYGTGDNSPLHF
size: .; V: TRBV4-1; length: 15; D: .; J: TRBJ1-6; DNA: TGCGCCAGCAGCCAAGAGGTGGGTGGAAATTCACCCCTCCACTTT; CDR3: CASSQEVGGNSPLHF
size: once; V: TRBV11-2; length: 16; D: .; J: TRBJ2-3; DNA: TGTGCCAGCAGCTTAGATTCCAGGGGAGGAACAGATACGCAGTATTTT; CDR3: CASSLDSRGGTDTQYF
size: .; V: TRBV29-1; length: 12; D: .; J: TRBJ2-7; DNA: TGCAGCGTTGCCCCCAGCGGGTACGAGCAGTACTTC; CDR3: CSVAPSGYEQYF
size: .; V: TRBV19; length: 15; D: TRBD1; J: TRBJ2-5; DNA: TGTGCCAGTAGTATGGTCGGACAGGGGGAAGAGACCCAGTACTTC; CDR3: CASSMVGQGEETQYF
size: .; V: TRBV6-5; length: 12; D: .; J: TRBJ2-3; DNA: TGTGCCAGCAGTTACGAGACAGGAACGCAGTATTTT; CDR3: CASSYETGTQYF
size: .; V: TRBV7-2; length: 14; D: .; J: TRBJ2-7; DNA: TGTGCCAGCAGCTTAGTTGCTTTCTCCTACGAGCAGTACTTC; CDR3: CASSLVAFSYEQYF
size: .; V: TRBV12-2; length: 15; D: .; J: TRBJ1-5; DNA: TGTGCAAGTCGCTCGGACGGAGGATGGTATCAGCCCCAGCATTTT; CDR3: CASRSDGGWYQPQHF
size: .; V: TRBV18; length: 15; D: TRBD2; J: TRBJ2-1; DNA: TGTGCCAGCTCACCACTGGCGGGAGTGAGTAATGAGCAGTTCTTC; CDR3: CASSPLAGVSNEQFF
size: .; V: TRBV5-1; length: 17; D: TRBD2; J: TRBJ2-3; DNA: TGCGCCAGCAGCTTGGCGGCTAGCGGCTATAGCACAGATACGCAGTATTTT; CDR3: CASSLAASGYSTDTQYF
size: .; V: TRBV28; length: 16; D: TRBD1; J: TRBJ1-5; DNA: TGTGCCAGCAGCCCAGACAGGGGGCAACGTAATCAGCCCCAGCATTTT; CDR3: CASSPDRGQRNQPQHF
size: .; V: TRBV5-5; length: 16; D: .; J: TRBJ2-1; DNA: TGTGCCAGCAGCTTGGAACAATCCTACCACTACAATGAGCAGTTCTTC; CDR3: CASSLEQSYHYNEQFF
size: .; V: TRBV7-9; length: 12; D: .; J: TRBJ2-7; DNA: TGTGCCAGCCGGGACGGACCCTACGAGCAGTACTTC; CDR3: CASRDGPYEQYF
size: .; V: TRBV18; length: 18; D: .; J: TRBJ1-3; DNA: TGTGCCAGCTCACCACCTCCCGGGCAGGCCGTCTCTGGAAACACCATATATTTT; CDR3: CASSPPPGQAVSGNTIYF
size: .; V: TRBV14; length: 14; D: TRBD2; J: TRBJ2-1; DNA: TGTGCCAGCAGCCAACTAGCGGGAGTAGCAGAGCAGTTCTTC; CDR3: CASSQLAGVAEQFF
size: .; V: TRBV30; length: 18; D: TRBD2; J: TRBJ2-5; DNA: TGTGCCTGGAGTATTTGGAGGACTAGCGGGGCCCACCAAGAGACCCAGTACTTC; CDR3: CAWSIWRTSGAHQETQYF
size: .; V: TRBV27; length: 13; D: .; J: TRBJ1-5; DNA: TGTGCCAGCAGTTTGTGGGGGGCCCAGCCCCAGCATTTT; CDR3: CASSLWGAQPQHF
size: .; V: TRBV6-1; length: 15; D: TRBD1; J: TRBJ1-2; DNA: TGTGCCAGCAGTGTTCCCCGCCAGGGGGCAAATGGCTACACCTTC; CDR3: CASSVPRQGANGYTF
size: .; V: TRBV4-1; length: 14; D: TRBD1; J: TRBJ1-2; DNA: TGCGCCAGCAGCCAAGATCCCAGGGGGCCTGGCTACACCTTC; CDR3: CASSQDPRGPGYTF
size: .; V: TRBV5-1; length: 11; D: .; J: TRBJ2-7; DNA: TGCGCCAGCAGCCTGGACAGAGAGCAGTACTTC; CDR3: CASSLDREQYF
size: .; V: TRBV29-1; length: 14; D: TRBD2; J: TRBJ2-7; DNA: TGCAGCGTTGGATGGGCTAGCGGGAATAGGGAGCAGTACTTC; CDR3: CSVGWASGNREQYF
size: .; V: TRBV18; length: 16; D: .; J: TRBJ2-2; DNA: TGTGCCAGCTCACCAAATGGGGGATCGAACACCGGGGAGCTGTTTTTT; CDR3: CASSPNGGSNTGELFF
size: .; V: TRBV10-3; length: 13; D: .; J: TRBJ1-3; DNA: TGTGCCATCAGTGGGGGGACTGGAAACACCATATATTTT; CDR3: CAISGGTGNTIYF
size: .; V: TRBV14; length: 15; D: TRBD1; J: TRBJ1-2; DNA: TGTGCCAGCAGCCAAGCCGGGACAGGGGGCTATGGCTACACCTTC; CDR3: CASSQAGTGGYGYTF
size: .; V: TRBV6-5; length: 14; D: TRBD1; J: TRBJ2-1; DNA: TGTGCCAGCAGGCCGGGACAGCTATACAATGAGCAGTTCTTC; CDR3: CASRPGQLYNEQFF
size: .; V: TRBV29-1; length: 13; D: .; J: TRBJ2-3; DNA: TGCAGCGTTGGGAAATATACCACAGATACGCAGTATTTT; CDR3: CSVGKYTTDTQYF
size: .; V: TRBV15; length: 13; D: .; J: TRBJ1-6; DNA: TGTGCCACCAGCAGACAGGGAGGATCACCCCTCCACTTT; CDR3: CATSRQGGSPLHF
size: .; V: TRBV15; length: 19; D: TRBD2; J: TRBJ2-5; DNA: TGTGCCACCAGCAGAGATCGTTCGAGCGGGGGGGCTATTGAAGAGACCCAGTACTTC; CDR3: CATSRDRSSGGAIEETQYF
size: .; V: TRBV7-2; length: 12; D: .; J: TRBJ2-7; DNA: TGTGCCAGCAGCCTCCCCTCTTACGAGCAGTACTTC; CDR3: CASSLPSYEQYF
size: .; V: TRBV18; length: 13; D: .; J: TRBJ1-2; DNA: TGTGCCAGCTCACTCAGAGCAACCGATGGCTACACCTTC; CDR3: CASSLRATDGYTF
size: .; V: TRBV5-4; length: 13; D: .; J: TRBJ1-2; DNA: TGTGCCAGCAGCACAAGCCAGGGAAATGGCTACACCTTC; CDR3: CASSTSQGNGYTF
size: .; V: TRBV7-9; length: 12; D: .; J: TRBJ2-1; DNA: TGTGCCAGCAGCTTAGTGGGCGATGAGCAGTTCTTC; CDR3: CASSLVGDEQFF
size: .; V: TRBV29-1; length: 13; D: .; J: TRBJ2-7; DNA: TGCAGCGTTGATAAGGGTTTCGGCTACGAGCAGTACTTC; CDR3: CSVDKGFGYEQYF
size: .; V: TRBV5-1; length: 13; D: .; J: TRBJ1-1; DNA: TGCGCCAGCAGCTTATCAGGTGGGACTGAAGCTTTCTTT; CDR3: CASSLSGGTEAFF
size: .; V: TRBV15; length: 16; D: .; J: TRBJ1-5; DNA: TGTGCCACCAGCAGAGAGGCAGTTCTCAGCAATCAGCCCCAGCATTTT; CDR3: CATSREAVLSNQPQHF